Following are 11 T cell receptor beta chains from one sample sequenced in a study of cytomegalovirus exposure and HLA in healthy donors. Primers included in the PCR were 60 Vbeta and 13 Jbeta primers. Profiled with immunoSEQ multiplex PCR; TCRdb holds only in-frame clones, not every one. The sample has 20,000 to 30,000 clones, roughly 68% seen once. Sequences were obtained from PBMCs. The receptors derive from a woman aged 50 to 65 in good health and CMV-seronegative.

The rearrangement links TRBV5-1 to TRBJ1-1; D unresolved. The CDR3 contains 13 residues. Per the germline V gene, CDR1 is SGHRS and CDR2 is YFSETQ. The V and J ends lost 4 bases and 0 bases respectively, with 7 bases between them. The CDR3 DNA reads as TGCGCCAGCAGCGTTAACATGAACACTGAAGCTTTCTTT. Protein: CASSVNMNTEAFF.

The chain uses TRBV5-8 and TRBJ1-2; D remains unclear. Deletions cut 3 bases from V and 6 bases from J, with 9 bases between. Germline V gene data show CDR1 as SGHTS and CDR2 as YDEGEE. The length of the CDR3 is 12 residues. CDR3 protein: CASSSWRNGYTF. The CDR3 DNA is TGTGCCAGCAGCTCCTGGAGGAATGGCTACACCTTC.

This clone was counted once. The chain carries TRBV19 and TRBJ1-2, with a tentative D call TRBD1 (6 bases). CDR1 is LNHDA and CDR2 is SQIVND in the germline V gene (reference sequence). This CDR3 comprises 13 residues. V lost 3 bases and J 6 bases, leaving 11 bases between the germline ends. The CDR3 spells CASSIYGTNGYTF. The CDR3 nucleotides read TGTGCCAGTAGTATCTACGGGACAAATGGCTACACCTTC.

V gene TRBV7-9 combines with J gene TRBJ2-1, with 9 nucleotides matching TRBD1. Germline lookup yields CDR1 SEHNR and CDR2 FQNEAQ (reference sequence). The CDR3 is 15 residues long. Unmatched junction bases numbered 7, after V lost 5 bases and J lost 5 bases. CDR3 DNA sequence: TGTGCCAGCAGCCCCCCGGGACAGGGCGACAATGAGCAGTTCTTC. It specifies CASSPPGQGDNEQFF. The full variable domain, its missing parts supplied by reference TRBV7-9 and TRBJ2-1, is DTGVSQNPRHKITKRGQNVTFRCDPISEHNRLYWYRQTLGQGPEFLTYFQNEAQLEKSRLLSDRFSAERPKGSFSTLEIQRTEQGDSAMYLCASSPPGQGDNEQFFGPGTRLTVL.

This chain joins TRBV4-2 and TRBJ2-1; possible D gene TRBD1, 5 bases. The V end was cut by 1 base, the J end by 10 bases, with 11 bases between. CDR1 and CDR2 (germline): LGHNA, YNFKEQ. CDR3 length: 13 residues. CDR3 nucleotide sequence: TGTGCCAGCAGCCAAGTAGGGGCCAGGGAGCAGTTCTTC. Translation: CASSQVGAREQFF.

This clone has a handful of counts. The rearrangement uses TRBV4-2 and TRBJ2-5; D gene uncertain. Germline CDR1 LGHNA, CDR2 YNFKEQ. This CDR3 region has 12 residues. V was shortened by 0 bases and J by 11 bases, with 10 bases between the two germline ends. The CDR3 DNA follows: TGTGCCAGCAGCCAAGATCAGAGACTTCAGTACTTC. It yields the protein CASSQDQRLQYF.

This chain uses TRBV6-6 with TRBJ1-1; 8 bases agree with TRBD1. Germline V gene data show CDR1 as MNHNY and CDR2 as SVGAGI (reference sequence). The CDR3 length is 14 residues. Losses at the gene ends were 5 bases for V and 2 bases for J; bases not matched to a gene: 4. CDR3 in amino acids: CASSRTGLNTEAFF. CDR3 nucleotide sequence: TGTGCCAGCAGTAGGACAGGGTTAAACACTGAAGCTTTCTTT.

This chain links TRBV6-1 with TRBJ1-5; 7 nucleotides line up with TRBD1. The CDR3 loop spans 14 amino acids. Germline lookup yields CDR1 MNHNS and CDR2 SASEGT. The V gene end was trimmed by 8 bases and the J gene end by 3 bases; junction bases not matched to a gene: 7. The CDR3 DNA is TGTGCCAGCTCCCGGGACAGCTTCAATCAGCCCCAGCATTTT. Translation: CASSRDSFNQPQHF.

CDR3 sequence (DNA): TGTGCCAGCTTCTCCCTGGCGGGGGGGGTAAGCAATCAGCCCCAGCATTTT. This gives the protein CASFSLAGGVSNQPQHF. This chain uses TRBV28 with TRBJ1-5, with D possibly TRBD1 on 5 matching bases. V lost 8 bases, J lost 1 base, and 21 bases lay in between. Germline V gene sequence: CDR1 MDHEN, CDR2 SYDVKM. This CDR3 contains 17 residues.

V gene TRBV25-1 combines with J gene TRBJ1-6, with 9 bases matching TRBD1. This CDR3 has 15 amino acids. Losses at the gene ends were 4 bases for V and 2 bases for J; bases not matched to a gene: 0. Germline CDR1 and CDR2: MGHDK and SYGVNS. Here the CDR3 DNA reads TGTGCCAGCAGTGGGACAGGGGCCTATAATTCACCCCTCCACTTT. Translating it yields CASSGTGAYNSPLHF.

The genes are TRBV6-6 and TRBJ1-5; D is ambiguous. Germline V lookup: CDR1 MNHNY, CDR2 SVGAGI (reference sequence). The CDR3 covers 15 residues. Trimming stripped 4 bases from V and 1 base from J, with 11 bases between. Here the CDR3 DNA reads TGTGCCAGCAGTTTTGGAGCTCGGAGCAATCAGCCCCAGCATTTT. Translation: CASSFGARSNQPQHF.